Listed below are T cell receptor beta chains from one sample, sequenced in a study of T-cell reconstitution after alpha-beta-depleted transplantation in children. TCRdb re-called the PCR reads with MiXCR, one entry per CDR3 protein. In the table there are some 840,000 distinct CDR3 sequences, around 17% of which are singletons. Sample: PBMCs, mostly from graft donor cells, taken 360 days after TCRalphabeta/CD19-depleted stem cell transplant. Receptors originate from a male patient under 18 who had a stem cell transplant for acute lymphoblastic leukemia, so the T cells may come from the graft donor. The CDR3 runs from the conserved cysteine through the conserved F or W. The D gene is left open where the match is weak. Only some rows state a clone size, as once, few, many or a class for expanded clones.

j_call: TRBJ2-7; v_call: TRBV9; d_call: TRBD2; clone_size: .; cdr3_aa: CASSVDGGRAYEQYF; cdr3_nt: TGTGCCAGCAGCGTAGATGGCGGGAGGGCCTACGAGCAGTACTTC
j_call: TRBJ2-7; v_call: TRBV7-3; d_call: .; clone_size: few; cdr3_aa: CASSLSLTAREQYF; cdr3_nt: TGTGCCAGCAGCTTAAGTTTGACTGCTCGCGAGCAGTACTTC
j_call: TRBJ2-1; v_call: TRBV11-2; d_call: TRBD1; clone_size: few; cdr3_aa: CASSLEWGTGNIDEQFF; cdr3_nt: TGTGCCAGCAGCTTAGAATGGGGGACAGGGAACATCGATGAGCAGTTCTTC
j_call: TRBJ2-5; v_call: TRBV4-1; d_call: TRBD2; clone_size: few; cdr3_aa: CASSGEGLETQYF; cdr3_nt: TGCGCCAGCAGCGGGGAGGGCCTCGAGACCCAGTACTTC
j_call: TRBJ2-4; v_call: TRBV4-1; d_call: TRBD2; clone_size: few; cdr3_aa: CASSQDPRGGWYF; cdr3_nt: TGCGCCAGCAGCCAAGATCCAAGGGGAGGGTGGTACTTC
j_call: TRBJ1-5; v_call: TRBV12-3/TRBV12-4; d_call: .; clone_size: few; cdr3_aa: CASRRGSAGQPQHF; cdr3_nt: TGTGCCAGTAGACGAGGATCCGCTGGTCAGCCCCAGCATTTT
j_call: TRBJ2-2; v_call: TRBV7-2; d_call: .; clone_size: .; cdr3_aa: CASRPRGSGELFF; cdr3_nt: TGTGCCAGCAGGCCTCGAGGTAGCGGGGAGCTGTTTTTT
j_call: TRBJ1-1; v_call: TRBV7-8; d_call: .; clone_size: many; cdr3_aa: CASSLSGFPAFF; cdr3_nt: TGTGCCAGCAGCTTATCAGGGTTCCCGGCTTTCTTT
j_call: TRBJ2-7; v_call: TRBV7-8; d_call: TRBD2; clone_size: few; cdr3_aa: CASSSERDMYEQYF; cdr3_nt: TGTGCCAGCAGCTCAGAGCGGGATATGTACGAGCAGTACTTC
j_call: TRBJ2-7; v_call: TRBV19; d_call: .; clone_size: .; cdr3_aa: CASSISGLRDAQYF; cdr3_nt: TGTGCCAGTAGTATTTCGGGGTTACGGGATGCGCAGTACTTC
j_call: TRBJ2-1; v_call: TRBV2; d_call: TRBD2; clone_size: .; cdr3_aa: CASLPRATSGHNEQFF; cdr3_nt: TGTGCCAGCCTCCCTCGGGCGACTAGCGGTCACAATGAGCAGTTCTTC
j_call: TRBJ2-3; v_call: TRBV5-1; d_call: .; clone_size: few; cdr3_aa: CASSSLLRNTQYF; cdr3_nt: TGCGCCAGCAGCTCCCTTCTTCGGAATACGCAGTATTTT
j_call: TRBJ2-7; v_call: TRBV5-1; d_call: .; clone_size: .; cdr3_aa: CASSPLIGHEQYF; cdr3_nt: TGCGCCAGCAGCCCCCTGATTGGCCACGAGCAGTACTTC
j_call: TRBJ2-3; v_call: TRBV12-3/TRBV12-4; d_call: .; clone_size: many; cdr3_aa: CASSSLNSDTQYF; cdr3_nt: TGTGCCAGCAGTTCCCTGAATTCCGATACGCAGTATTTT
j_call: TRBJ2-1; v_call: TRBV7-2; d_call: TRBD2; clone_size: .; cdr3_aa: CASSFPGLAGVPNEQFF; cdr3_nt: TGTGCCAGCAGCTTTCCAGGACTAGCGGGAGTTCCCAATGAGCAGTTCTTC
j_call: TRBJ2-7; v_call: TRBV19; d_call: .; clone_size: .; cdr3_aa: CASTRGRGYEQYF; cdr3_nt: TGTGCCAGTACCCGGGGCAGGGGATACGAGCAGTACTTC
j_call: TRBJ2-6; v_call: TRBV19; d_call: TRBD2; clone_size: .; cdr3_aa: CASSTLPLAAGANVLTF; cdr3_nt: TGTGCCAGTAGTACCTTGCCACTAGCGGCTGGGGCCAACGTCCTGACTTTC
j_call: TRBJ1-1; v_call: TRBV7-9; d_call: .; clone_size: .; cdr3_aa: CASSFRRYMNTEAFF; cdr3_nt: TGTGCCAGCAGCTTTCGGAGGTACATGAACACTGAAGCTTTCTTT
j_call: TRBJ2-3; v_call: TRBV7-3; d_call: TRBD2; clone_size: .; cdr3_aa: CASSKGGGVRTDTQYF; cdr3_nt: TGTGCCAGCAGCAAGGGCGGGGGAGTCCGGACAGATACGCAGTATTTT
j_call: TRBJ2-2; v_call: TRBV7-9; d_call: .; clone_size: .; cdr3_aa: CASSYGQTNTGELFF; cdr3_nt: TGTGCCAGCAGCTATGGACAGACGAACACCGGGGAGCTGTTTTTT
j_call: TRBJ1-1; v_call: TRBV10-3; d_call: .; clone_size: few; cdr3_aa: CAISEAGRTEAFF; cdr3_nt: TGTGCCATCAGTGAAGCGGGGCGGACTGAAGCTTTCTTT
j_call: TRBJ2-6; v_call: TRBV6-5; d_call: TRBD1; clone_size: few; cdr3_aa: CASSYLYGTAISGANVLTF; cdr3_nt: TGTGCCAGCAGTTACTTATACGGGACAGCTATTTCTGGGGCCAACGTCCTGACTTTC